The 12 T cell receptor beta chains reported below all come from one sample, sequenced in a study of T cells in Graves' hyperthyroidism and ophthalmopathy. RNA transcripts were the template for amplifying TCR beta CDR3 regions. Initially, a first-round RT-PCR of the TCR CDR3 employed the HTBI primer set. TCRdb ran MiXCR on the multiplex PCR reads and lists one entry per CDR3 protein. Among 450,000 to 700,000 distinct CDR3 sequences, about 45% were seen once, and the ten largest hold roughly 19%. Input material: peripheral blood or thyroid tissue (not recorded which). The receptors were gathered from an adult woman with Graves' disease, either hyperthyroidism or ophthalmopathy (not recorded which).

This chain uses TRBV2 with TRBJ2-5; D may be TRBD1 (6 bases). The CDR3 spans 16 residues. Germline V gives CDR1 SNHLY, CDR2 FYNNEI. V gave up 5 bases and J gave up 2 bases, with 18 bases separating them. This CDR3 reads CASSYGDMGRQETQYF. The DNA of the CDR3 is TGTGCCAGCAGTTACGGGGACATGGGGAGACAAGAGACCCAGTACTTC.

This clonotype was seen ten or more times. The chain has TRBV11-3 and TRBJ1-5; no clear D. The V gene lost 0 bases and the J gene lost 2 bases, with 14 bases spanning the gap. The length of the CDR3 is 17 residues. Germline loops: CDR1 SGHNT, CDR2 YENEEA. The CDR3 protein is CASSLESGIYGNQPQHF. In DNA, the CDR3 is TGTGCCAGCAGCTTAGAATCGGGAATTTATGGCAATCAGCCCCAGCATTTT.

At least ten counts were recorded for this clonotype. CDR3 protein: CASSYEPGLTLYGYTF. The CDR3 nucleotides read TGTGCCAGCAGTTACGAGCCGGGACTCACGCTATATGGCTACACCTTC. The chain carries TRBV6-6 and TRBJ1-2, with a weak D call TRBD1 (5 bases). Germline CDR1 is MNHNY and CDR2 is SVGAGI (reference sequence). CDR3 length: 16 residues. V shed 2 bases and J shed 5 bases, with 18 bases lying between them.

V usage is TRBV20-1 and J usage is TRBJ2-7, with 11 bases identical to TRBD2. J lost 2 bases, V lost 1 base, and 4 bases had no gene match. The CDR3 spans 15 residues. Looked up from germline, CDR1 is DFQATT and CDR2 is SNEGSKA (reference sequence). The CDR3 sequence: CSARVGTSGPYEQYF. CDR3 nucleotides: TGCAGTGCTAGAGTTGGGACTAGCGGCCCCTACGAGCAGTACTTC.

This clonotype was seen at least ten times. The rearrangement links TRBV19 to TRBJ1-6; D is possibly TRBD1 (5 bases). The CDR3 has 16 amino acids. V lost 3 bases, J lost 10 bases, and 19 bases lay in between. Germline V gives CDR1 LNHDA, CDR2 SQIVND (reference sequence). The chain's CDR3 is CASSINGAPGRSPLHF. In DNA form, the CDR3 reads TGTGCCAGTAGTATCAACGGGGCCCCGGGACGATCACCCCTCCACTTT.

To note about this clonotype: A junction end diverges from the germline sequence, so it may reflect a read error. The J gene is TRBJ1-5, the V gene TRBV15; possible D gene TRBD1, 5 bases. The germline V gene encodes CDR1 LNHNV and CDR2 YYDKDF (reference sequence). CDR3 length: 15 amino acids. The CDR3 DNA is TGTGCCGCCAGCAGCTGGGGGGGGAGCAATCAGCCCCAGCATTTT. This codes for CAASSWGGSNQPQHF.

This clonotype has just one count. The chain combines TRBV19 with TRBJ2-7; TRBD2 is a possible D gene (5 bases). The CDR3 consists of 15 residues. V was cut by 5 bases and J by 2 bases, with 16 bases left in between. Germline V gene sequence: CDR1 LNHDA, CDR2 SQIVND (reference sequence). CDR3 nucleotides: TGTGCCAGTAGTGCCGACTACATCAGGACCTACGAGCAGTACTTC. Its protein is CASSADYIRTYEQYF.

Only one count was recorded for this clonotype. The chain combines TRBV9 with TRBJ2-5; TRBD2 is a possible D gene (6 bases). Germline V gene data show CDR1 as SGDLS and CDR2 as YYNGEE. Trimming removed 0 bases at V and 7 bases at J, with 19 bases between. CDR3 length: 16 amino acids. CDR3 DNA: TGTGCCAGCAGCGTAGGGGGGACTGGAGCCCAGGGGACCCAGTACTTC. It specifies CASSVGGTGAQGTQYF.

The sample holds many counts of this clonotype. The J gene is TRBJ1-5, the V gene TRBV10-3; no clear D gene. This CDR3 spans 14 amino acids. Germline V lookup: CDR1 ENHRY, CDR2 SYGVKD. The V end was cut by 3 bases, the J end by 6 bases, with 12 bases between. CDR3 bases: TGTGCCATCAGTGAACAAGAGTGGGGTCAGCCCCAGCATTTT. Translating gives CAISEQEWGQPQHF.

The V call is TRBV24-1, the J call TRBJ2-7, with 7 bases fitting TRBD1. Trimming cost V 2 bases and J 5 bases; bases outside gene matches: 8. The CDR3 consists of 15 residues. Germline loops: CDR1 KGHDR, CDR2 SFDVKD. CDR3 nucleotides: TGTGCCACCAGTGATTCGCAGGGGGTGAGAGACGAGCAGTACTTC. Translating gives CATSDSQGVRDEQYF.

The rearrangement uses TRBV7-9 and TRBJ2-2; D may match TRBD1 or TRBD2 (5 bases each). Germline V gene sequence: CDR1 SEHNR, CDR2 FQNEAQ (reference sequence). The CDR3 is 14 amino acids. V shed 8 bases and J shed 0 bases, with 10 bases lying between them. The CDR3 reads CASLRGANTGELFF. CDR3 DNA: TGTGCCAGCCTCCGAGGGGCGAACACCGGGGAGCTGTTTTTT.

The V gene is TRBV4-3, the J gene TRBJ1-1; the D is unclear. The CDR3 is made up of 13 amino acids. Between the trimmed V and J ends, which lost 2 bases and 3 bases, there was a span of 7 bases. Germline values: CDR1 LGHNA, CDR2 YSLEER. CDR3 loop: CASSQQGYTEAFF. The CDR3, as DNA: TGCGCCAGCAGCCAACAAGGGTACACTGAAGCTTTCTTT.